This TCR beta chain emerged from a study of Ad26.COV2.S vaccination and SARS-CoV-2 variants. This sample's treatment: around 19 received Ad26.COV2.S at low or high dose, single or two shots; several received placebo; per-sample allocation not given. Specimen acquisition occurred on day 63 following the initial vaccine or placebo injection. Profiled with immunoSEQ multiplex PCR; TCRdb holds only in-frame clones, not every one. This sample has about 400,000 clones, with 88% found just once. As for this clone: One end of the junction fails to match germline, which may point to a read error.

The TCR comes from a person between 18 and 65 years old who received the Ad26.COV2.S COVID-19 vaccine or a placebo. The sequences come from peripheral blood, collected in a trial of Ad26.COV2.S vaccine versus placebo.

CDR3 loop: CAWSVRVAYNSPLHF. The CDR3 nucleotides are TGTGCCTGGAGTGTAAGGGTCGCCTACAATTCACCCCTCCACTTT. The chain recombines TRBV30 with TRBJ1-6, with D hard to call. This CDR3 comprises 15 residues. From germline, CDR1 is GTSNPN and CDR2 SVGIG (reference sequence).